Below, 32 T cell receptor beta chains from the same sample are listed, as sequenced in a study of identical twins. In TCRdb, the 5' RACE reads were re-called with MiXCR into one record per CDR3 protein. The sample carries about 920,000 distinct CDR3 sequences, roughly an eighth recorded once. These same records also appear under a second study, on yellow fever vaccine responses in identical twins.

The sequencing input was PBMCs. The receptors here all came from a woman younger than 35 in good health.

This clonotype has a handful of counts. The J gene is TRBJ2-7, the V gene TRBV10-3; TRBD1 aligns across 9 bases. CDR3 size: 17 residues. J gave up 7 bases and V 2 bases, and 15 bases lay outside the gene matches. Germline lookup yields CDR1 ENHRY and CDR2 SYGVKD. The CDR3 nucleotides read TGTGCCATCAGTGAGGCGAAGGGTGGACAGGGGATCTCTGAGCAGTACTTC. This translates into CAISEAKGGQGISEQYF.

This clonotype was seen at least ten times. The chain joins TRBV27 to TRBJ1-1; 7 nucleotides line up with TRBD1. V shed 3 bases, J shed 6 bases, and the junction held 7 bases outside the gene matches. The CDR3 sequence is 14 residues long. Germline CDR1 and CDR2: MNHEY and SMNVEV (reference sequence). The chain's CDR3 is CASSFIDRDAEAFF. The CDR3 DNA reads as TGTGCCAGCAGTTTCATAGACAGGGATGCTGAAGCTTTCTTT.

The chain uses TRBV6-5 and TRBJ1-2; 7 nucleotides match TRBD1. Germline values: CDR1 MNHEY, CDR2 SVGAGI. The V and J ends lost 4 bases and 11 bases, in that order; junction bases with no gene match: 7. The CDR3 spans 12 residues. In nucleotides, the CDR3 is TGTGCCAGCAGTTCTCCGGGACAGCGGTACACCTTC. Amino acid sequence: CASSSPGQRYTF.

The rearrangement links TRBV28 to TRBJ2-2; D might be TRBD1 or TRBD2, each matching 5 bases. The ends were cut back, 6 bases at V and 2 bases at J, with 13 bases in the middle. Germline loops: CDR1 MDHEN, CDR2 SYDVKM. This CDR3 contains 15 residues. CDR3 coding DNA: TGTGCCAGCAGCCCGGGGCAGCTAAACACCGGGGAGCTGTTTTTT. As protein: CASSPGQLNTGELFF.

This chain links TRBV5-1 with TRBJ2-6; a weak D match, TRBD1 (6 bases). Germline values: CDR1 SGHRS, CDR2 YFSETQ. V was pared by 1 base and J by 3 bases, with 23 bases between. The CDR3 is 20 residues long. The chain's CDR3 is CASSLTLHRDNLVGANVLTF. For the CDR3, the DNA is TGCGCCAGCAGCTTGACGCTCCACCGGGACAACTTAGTTGGGGCCAACGTCCTGACTTTC.

This clonotype was detected only a few times. The CDR3 DNA is TGCGCCAGCAGCTTGGCGGGGGGCACCATCCACGAGCAGTACTTC. Residues: CASSLAGGTIHEQYF. The chain uses TRBV5-1 and TRBJ2-7; D may be TRBD2 (7 bases). Germline V gives CDR1 SGHRS, CDR2 YFSETQ. Trimming shortened V by 0 bases and J by 5 bases, and 15 bases separated the two germline ends. The CDR3 consists of 15 residues.

This clonotype occurred a few times. The V call is TRBV18, the J call TRBJ2-4; TRBD1 is a possible D gene (5 bases). Trimming took 0 bases from V and 0 from J, leaving 15 bases between them. From germline, CDR1 is KGHSH and CDR2 LQKENI. The CDR3 contains 18 residues. CDR3 sequence (DNA): TGTGCCAGCTCACCACCTTTAACGACAGTTCTAGCCAAAAACATTCAGTACTTC. This translates into CASSPPLTTVLAKNIQYF.

This clonotype was detected many times. The rearrangement links TRBV9 to TRBJ2-7, with TRBD2 matching 9 bases. With 2 bases clipped from V and 5 bases from J, the junction kept 5 bases outside the gene matches. Germline V gene data show CDR1 as SGDLS and CDR2 as YYNGEE. The CDR3 runs 14 residues. The CDR3 is CASSVSGSHDEQYF. The CDR3, as DNA: TGTGCCAGCAGCGTTAGCGGGAGTCACGACGAGCAGTACTTC.

This clonotype has at least ten counts. Germline and junction disagree at one end, which may indicate a read error. The rearrangement uses TRBV5-1 and TRBJ2-1, with 7 bases fitting TRBD1. This CDR3 has 14 amino acids. The germline gives CDR1 SGHRS, CDR2 YFSETQ. CDR3 in amino acids: CASSLGQGVGEQFF. The CDR3 bases are TGTGCCAGCAGCTTAGGTCAGGGGGTGGGTGAGCAGTTCTTC.

This clonotype was counted between two and nine times. The rearrangement joins TRBV6-2 or TRBV6-3 to TRBJ2-2; TRBD2 matches at 10 bases. J lost 4 bases, V lost 1 base, and 18 bases had no gene match. Germline CDR1 is MNHEY and CDR2 is SVGEGT. The CDR3 loop spans 21 amino acids. This CDR3 is CASSYLSTSGIRIASTGELFF. CDR3 coding DNA: TGTGCCAGCAGTTACTTGAGTACTAGCGGGATACGAATTGCGAGCACCGGGGAGCTGTTTTTT.

CDR3 loop: CASSTPTGGGEQFF. The CDR3 bases are TGTGCCAGCAGTACCCCTACAGGGGGCGGTGAGCAGTTCTTC. This sequence joins TRBV6-1 and TRBJ2-1, with 9 bases matching TRBD1. This CDR3 region has 14 residues. Germline V CDR1 and CDR2: MNHNS, SASEGT. Trimming cost V 5 bases and J 9 bases; bases outside gene matches: 8.

The chain recombines TRBV19 with TRBJ2-7; D might be TRBD1 (5 bases). Germline V gene sequence: CDR1 LNHDA, CDR2 SQIVND (reference sequence). Trimming shortened V by 4 bases and J by 6 bases, and 16 bases separated the two germline ends. The CDR3 is 14 amino acids. The CDR3 sequence: CASSTGLRGPEQYF. The CDR3 bases are TGTGCCAGTAGTACTGGCCTAAGGGGTCCCGAGCAGTACTTC.

This clonotype was detected many times. The CDR3 is CSARTGLVGGYRFDEQFF. The CDR3 DNA follows: TGCAGTGCTAGAACAGGACTAGTTGGCGGGTATCGTTTCGATGAGCAGTTCTTC. J is TRBJ2-1 and V is TRBV20-1; 7 positions match TRBD2. Germline trimming cut 2 bases from V and 8 bases from J; bases unmatched to any gene: 21. Germline V gives CDR1 DFQATT, CDR2 SNEGSKA (reference sequence). This CDR3 has 18 residues.

This chain joins TRBV4-1 and TRBJ2-7; 8 bases are shared with TRBD1. CDR1 is MGHRA, CDR2 YSYEKL, per germline. CDR3 length: 15 residues. V dropped 2 bases and J dropped 2; count of bases not matched to a gene: 5. CDR3 sequence: CASSQNPGGPYEQYF. As DNA, the CDR3 is TGCGCCAGCAGCCAAAACCCAGGGGGCCCCTACGAGCAGTACTTC.

This clonotype was seen only a few times. This chain links TRBV2 with TRBJ1-5; no firm D call. The CDR3 spans 12 residues. V lost 1 base, J lost 7 bases, and 5 bases lay in between. Germline V CDR1 and CDR2: SNHLY, FYNNEI. For the CDR3, the DNA is TGTGCCAGCAGTGAAGAGGGCCAGCCCCAGCATTTT. It translates to CASSEEGQPQHF.

The sample holds a few counts of this clonotype. CDR3 nucleotides: TGTGCCAGCAGCCCGGGATACGGAGACTACGAGCAGTACGTC. Its protein is CASSPGYGDYEQYV. The chain recombines TRBV5-5 with TRBJ2-7; TRBD2 is a possible D gene (5 bases). Per germline, CDR1 SGHKS and CDR2 YYEKEE (reference sequence). CDR3 size: 14 residues. Deletions cut 4 bases from V and 3 bases from J, with 14 bases between.

This clonotype turned up a few times. This chain joins TRBV12-3 or TRBV12-4 and TRBJ2-3; 15 bases are a match to TRBD2. J gave up 0 bases and V 6 bases, and 10 bases lay outside the gene matches. The CDR3 runs 19 residues. CDR3 sequence reads: CASRRIGTSGRQSTDTQYF. The CDR3 DNA is TGTGCCAGCAGACGGATCGGGACTAGCGGGAGGCAGAGCACAGATACGCAGTATTTT.

This clonotype appeared a single time. A much larger clone differs by one base, so this may be a read error. The chain's CDR3 is CASREPLGGEQHF. CDR3 bases: TGTGCCAGCAGGGAACCGCTTGGGGGCGAGCAGCACTTC. J is TRBJ2-7 and V is TRBV28, with D possibly TRBD1 on 6 matching bases. CDR3 length equals 13 residues. Germline CDR1 reads MDHEN; CDR2 reads SYDVKM.

The rearrangement links TRBV12-3 or TRBV12-4 to TRBJ2-2, with 9 bases lining up with TRBD1. Germline trimming cut 7 bases from V and 6 bases from J; bases unmatched to any gene: 9. There are 15 residues in the CDR3. CDR3 DNA: TGTGCCAGCAAGCCGAGGACAGGGGAAGCCGGGGAGCTGTTTTTT. It specifies CASKPRTGEAGELFF.

This clonotype was detected a few times. With a much larger clone just one base away, this may be a read error. The chain is built from TRBV6-4 and TRBJ2-7, with D unclear. V was shortened by 7 bases and J by 3 bases, with 4 bases between the two germline ends. Germline V gives CDR1 MRHNA, CDR2 SNTAGT. The CDR3 covers 10 residues. The CDR3 spells CASTNYEQYF. The CDR3 nucleotides are TGTGCCAGCACCAACTACGAGCAGTACTTC.

This clonotype showed up just a few times. A read error may produce the germline difference seen at one junction end. The chain combines TRBV9 with TRBJ2-5, with no clear D. The CDR3 runs 8 residues. Germline V gene sequence: CDR1 SGDLS, CDR2 YYNGEE. CDR3 residues: CASSPRRF. The CDR3, as DNA: TGTGCCAGCAGCCCCCGGCGCTTC.

This chain links TRBV6-5 with TRBJ1-2, with D uncertain. This CDR3 contains 15 residues. The V end lost 0 bases, the J end lost 1 base, and 9 bases lay between the germline ends. Germline assignment: CDR1 MNHEY and CDR2 SVGAGI. The CDR3 DNA follows: TGTGCCAGCAGTTACTCGCGGAGTAGTAACTATGGCTACACCTTC. As protein: CASSYSRSSNYGYTF.

This clonotype was counted between two and nine times. V usage is TRBV7-9 and J usage is TRBJ1-4; the D gene is possibly TRBD1 (6 bases). The CDR3 has 16 amino acids. Between the trimmed V and J ends, which lost 5 bases and 5 bases, there was a span of 18 bases. CDR1 and CDR2 (germline): SEHNR, FQNEAQ (reference sequence). The CDR3 coding sequence is TGTGCCAGCAGCCTTTACGGGGGCCCGGAGAATGAAAAACTGTTTTTT. Residues: CASSLYGGPENEKLFF.

In this sample, this clonotype turned up a few times. The gene calls are TRBV12-3 or TRBV12-4 and TRBJ1-4; possible D gene TRBD1, 6 bases. Between the trimmed V and J ends, which lost 6 bases and 2 bases, there was a span of 13 bases. This CDR3 has 15 amino acids. CDR3 sequence reads: CASSQRTGTNEKLFF. CDR3 DNA sequence: TGTGCCAGCAGCCAACGCACAGGGACTAATGAAAAACTGTTTTTT.

V and J are TRBV7-2 and TRBJ2-4; no clear D. Germline V gene data show CDR1 as SGHTA and CDR2 as FQGNSA. The length of the CDR3 is 16 residues. The ends were cut back, 2 bases at V and 7 bases at J, with 18 bases in the middle. The CDR3: CASSLFGSGISNIQYF. CDR3 DNA sequence: TGTGCCAGCAGCTTATTCGGGTCAGGAATATCGAACATTCAGTACTTC.

This clonotype was found many times. This chain uses TRBV9 with TRBJ2-4; no definite D call. Germline assignment: CDR1 SGDLS and CDR2 YYNGEE. Trimming pared 4 bases from V and 0 bases from J, leaving 8 bases between. This CDR3 is built from 14 residues. DNA of the CDR3: TGTGCCAGCAGCTCAGACGGAGCCAAAAACATTCAGTACTTC. As protein: CASSSDGAKNIQYF.

This clonotype was observed a handful of times. Written as DNA, the CDR3 is TGTGCCAGCAGCCAAGGTGGACGAACATTGGGGTATGGCTACACCTTC. This sequence encodes CASSQGGRTLGYGYTF. This chain joins TRBV3-1 and TRBJ1-2; unclear D gene. Between the trimmed V and J ends, which lost 1 base and 5 bases, there was a span of 17 bases. The germline CDR1 and CDR2 sequences are LGHDT and YNNKEL (reference sequence). This CDR3 region has 16 residues.

J is TRBJ1-2 and V is TRBV5-6; unclear D gene. V was pared by 3 bases and J by 2 bases, with 8 bases between. This CDR3 is 13 amino acids long. Germline V gene lookup returns CDR1 SGHDT and CDR2 YYEEEE. CDR3 loop: CASSSISNYGYTF. The CDR3 coding sequence is TGTGCCAGCAGCTCAATTTCAAACTATGGCTACACCTTC.

This clonotype was recorded at least ten times. This chain links TRBV20-1 with TRBJ2-3; D is unclear. In germline, CDR1 is DFQATT, CDR2 SNEGSKA (reference sequence). The CDR3 runs 12 residues. Trimming took 1 base from V and 3 from J, leaving 5 bases between them. CDR3 region: CSARGRTDTQYF. CDR3 sequence (DNA): TGCAGTGCTAGAGGTCGGACAGATACGCAGTATTTT.

The chain combines TRBV7-9 with TRBJ2-1; D remains ambiguous. This CDR3 is built from 15 residues. V shed 2 bases and J shed 0 bases, with 8 bases lying between them. The germline CDR1 and CDR2 sequences are SEHNR and FQNEAQ (reference sequence). CDR3: CASSLRSSSYNEQFF. The CDR3 bases are TGTGCCAGCAGCTTAAGGAGCAGCTCCTACAATGAGCAGTTCTTC.

The V and J genes are TRBV6-1 and TRBJ1-2; TRBD1 matches at 7 bases. J gave up 5 bases and V 5 bases, and 17 bases lay outside the gene matches. The CDR3 sequence is 17 residues long. CDR1 is MNHNS, CDR2 SASEGT, per germline. The DNA of the CDR3 is TGTGCCAGCAGTAGGGGAGGCGAAGGGGGCAGTATTTATGGCTACACCTTC. It yields the protein CASSRGGEGGSIYGYTF.

The V and J genes are TRBV7-9 and TRBJ1-1; D is ambiguous. This CDR3 is 13 amino acids long. V lost 2 bases and J lost 1, with 5 bases in between. From germline, CDR1 is SEHNR and CDR2 FQNEAQ (reference sequence). CDR3 DNA: TGTGCCAGCAGCTTACCCTCGAACACTGAAGCTTTCTTT. Encoded protein: CASSLPSNTEAFF.